The sequence of this T cell receptor (beta chain) was determined in a study of OX40 agonist ivuxolimab in advanced cancers. General observations from the study: In the 0.1 to 3.0 mg/kg range, CD4+ and CD8+ blood T cells had expanded clonally by week 6.

Germline V gene lookup returns CDR1 SGDLS and CDR2 YYNGEE. Losses at the gene ends were 0 bases for V and 3 bases for J; bases not matched to a gene: 5. This CDR3 is 16 amino acids long. Clones were read by immunoSEQ multiplex PCR, and TCRdb kept only the in-frame ones, dropping some. This table holds about 65,000 clones, roughly 87% found once. A remark on this clone: What it recognizes is unknown.

The chain employs TRBV9 and TRBJ2-1, with 8 bases aligning to TRBD2. The specimen was CD4+ or CD8+ T cells sorted from blood, collected in a trial of the OX40 agonist ivuxolimab. The source of this sequence is an adult with an advanced solid tumor such as melanoma, head and neck, liver or kidney cancer. This CDR3 is CASSVGSGRNYNEQFF. For the CDR3, the DNA is TGTGCCAGCAGCGTAGGAAGCGGGAGAAACTACAATGAGCAGTTCTTC.